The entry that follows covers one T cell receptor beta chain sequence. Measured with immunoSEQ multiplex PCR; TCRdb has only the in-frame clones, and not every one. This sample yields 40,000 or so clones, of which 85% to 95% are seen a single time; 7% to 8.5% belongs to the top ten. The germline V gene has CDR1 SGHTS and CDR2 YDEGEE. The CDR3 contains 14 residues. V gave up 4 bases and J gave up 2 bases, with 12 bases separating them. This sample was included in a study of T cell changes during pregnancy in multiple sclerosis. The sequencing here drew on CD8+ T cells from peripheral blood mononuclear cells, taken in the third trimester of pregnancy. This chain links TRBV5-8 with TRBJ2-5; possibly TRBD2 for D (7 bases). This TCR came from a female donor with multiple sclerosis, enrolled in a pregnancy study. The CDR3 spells CASSKGGVQETQYF. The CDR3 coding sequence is TGTGCCAGCAGCAAGGGGGGGGTACAAGAGACCCAGTACTTC.